This entry features one T cell receptor beta chain sequence. The CDR3 contains 17 residues. The germline V gene encodes CDR1 SGDLS and CDR2 YYNGEE. V lost 3 bases, J lost 5 bases, and 18 bases lay in between. This record comes from a study of blood T cell repertoires in COVID-19. About the study: Sites in the United States, Italy and Spain provided acute and convalescent COVID-19 samples. Nucleic acid was either cDNA or gDNA, and it came from T cells, B-cell-depleted T cells, or PBMCs.

Original data processing: By means of reference gene primer amplification, nucleated cell counts were estimated. Assay: immunoSEQ multiplex PCR; the TCRdb copy retains only in-frame clones and omits some. The V and J calls and clone size were taken over from that table, and D and trimming were inferred from the DNA. Among just over 95,000 clones listed, just over 90% were seen once. The sequenced material came from peripheral blood. This sequence joins TRBV9 and TRBJ1-6; maybe TRBD1 (6 bases). This TCR derives from a man in his sixties with acute or convalescent COVID-19. The CDR3 sequence is CASSGESRGIHNSPLHF. CDR3 nucleotides: TGTGCCAGCAGCGGGGAGTCGAGGGGGATACATAATTCACCCCTCCACTTT.